These 27 T cell receptor beta chains came from one sample sequenced in a study of metastatic and nonmetastatic thyroid tumors. TCRdb re-called clones via MiXCR from the PCR reads. Of around 24,000 clones listed, under 25% are singletons. Patients underwent thyroid surgery, and none had received any treatment before it. Input material: blood. These receptors originate from a male donor with papillary thyroid cancer or a benign thyroid nodule (not recorded which). Some clones in this sample may be carry-over from other donors' samples.

This clone was counted at least ten times. This chain connects TRBV19 to TRBJ1-1; D uncertain. Germline V gene data show CDR1 as LNHDA and CDR2 as SQIVND (reference sequence). The CDR3 extends over 13 amino acids. V gave up 3 bases and J gave up 6 bases, with 11 bases separating them. The DNA of the CDR3 is TGTGCCAGTAGTATGCAAGTGGCTTCTGAAGCTTTCTTT. The encoded protein is CASSMQVASEAFF.

The chain recombines TRBV3-1 with TRBJ2-3; D may be TRBD2 (6 bases). Deletions cut 3 bases from V and 1 base from J, with 17 bases between. Germline V gives CDR1 LGHDT, CDR2 YNNKEL (reference sequence). This CDR3 region has 17 residues. DNA of the CDR3: TGTGCCAGCAGCCAGCCTAGCGTGACGGCGGGCACAGATACGCAGTATTTT. This encodes CASSQPSVTAGTDTQYF.

This clone was observed many times. The V gene is TRBV2, the J gene TRBJ2-3; 9 bases agree with TRBD1. CDR1 is SNHLY and CDR2 is FYNNEI in the germline V gene. This CDR3 spans 15 amino acids. The V and J ends lost 3 bases and 3 bases, in that order; junction bases with no gene match: 4. Written as DNA, the CDR3 is TGTGCCAGCAGTGAGGGGACAGGGTTGACAGATACGCAGTATTTT. This sequence encodes CASSEGTGLTDTQYF. Together with reference TRBV2 and TRBJ2-3, the CDR3 gives the full variable domain: EPEVTQTPSHQVTQMGQEVILRCVPISNHLYFYWYRQILGQKVEFLVSFYNNEISEKSEIFDDQFSVERPDGSNFTLKIRSTKLEDSAMYFCASSEGTGLTDTQYFGPGTRLTVL.

This clone showed up many times. V usage is TRBV6-1 and J usage is TRBJ2-3; D remains ambiguous. Germline V lookup: CDR1 MNHNS, CDR2 SASEGT. The CDR3 contains 13 residues. V lost 3 bases to trimming and J lost 4 bases, with 8 bases between them. CDR3 in amino acids: CASSDWESDTQYF. The DNA of the CDR3 is TGTGCCAGCAGTGACTGGGAATCAGATACGCAGTATTTT.

This clone was seen many times. The V call is TRBV30, the J call TRBJ2-6; TRBD1 matches 8 bases. V lost 2 bases to trimming and J lost 0 bases; unmatched junction nucleotides: 15. The CDR3 contains 20 residues. Germline loops: CDR1 GTSNPN, CDR2 SVGIG (reference sequence). The CDR3: CAWSHTWTGRPNSGANVLTF. DNA for the CDR3: TGTGCCTGGAGTCACACTTGGACAGGGCGACCGAACTCTGGGGCCAACGTCCTGACTTTC.

In regard to this clone: The junction and the germline gene differ at one end; a read error may be behind it. The genes are TRBV6-4 and TRBJ2-3; 9 bases agree with TRBD2. The CDR3 runs 17 residues. The germline CDR1 and CDR2 sequences are MRHNA and SNTAGT. The CDR3 loop is CASSDQRGAGSTDMQYF. The DNA for the CDR3 is TGTGCCAGCAGTGACCAGCGGGGGGCAGGGTCCACAGATATGCAGTATTTT.

This clone was counted between two and nine times. The J gene is TRBJ1-5, the V gene TRBV28, with TRBD1 matching over 8 bases. The CDR3 has 15 residues. Per germline, CDR1 MDHEN and CDR2 SYDVKM. J gave up 4 bases and V 5 bases, and 7 bases lay outside the gene matches. The CDR3 is CASSRGDRSNQPQHF. Here the CDR3 DNA reads TGTGCCAGCAGTCGCGGGGACAGGTCAAATCAGCCCCAGCATTTT.

In its sample, this clone ranks as medium-sized. This chain connects TRBV6-5 to TRBJ1-1; 7 bases are shared with TRBD1. This CDR3 has 15 amino acids. J was trimmed by 2 bases and V by 2 bases; bases with no gene match: 5. Germline V gives CDR1 MNHEY, CDR2 SVGAGI. In nucleotides, the CDR3 is TGTGCCAGCAGTTACCCGGGACAGCTAAACACTGAAGCTTTCTTT. Translated, it gives CASSYPGQLNTEAFF.

This clone has more than one count but fewer than ten. The chain employs TRBV2 and TRBJ2-1; D is perhaps TRBD1 (6 bases). The CDR3 sequence is 13 residues long. Trimming removed 4 bases from V and 8 bases from J, with 12 bases in between. CDR1 SNHLY and CDR2 FYNNEI come from the germline V gene. This CDR3 is CASSAARGDEQFF. The CDR3 DNA reads TGTGCCAGCAGTGCAGCCAGGGGAGATGAGCAGTTCTTC.

In regard to this clone: A junction end diverges from the germline sequence, so it may reflect a read error. The chain recombines TRBV30 with TRBJ2-3; TRBD1 might be the D (5 bases). The CDR3 totals 15 residues. The germline V gene has CDR1 GTSNPN and CDR2 SVGIG (reference sequence). CDR3 residues: CAWNFVLVHTGTQYF. The CDR3 DNA reads as TGTGCCTGGAACTTTGTCCTCGTTCACACAGGTACGCAGTATTTT.

This clone was seen a few times. J is TRBJ1-1 and V is TRBV15; D ambiguous. V was cut by 0 bases and J by 6 bases, with 17 bases left in between. Germline-derived CDR1 and CDR2 are LNHNV and YYDKDF (reference sequence). The CDR3 runs 16 residues. CDR3 nucleotide sequence: TGTGCCACCAGCAGAGATTCTTTTTTATTGGACTCTGAAGCTTTCTTT. This gives the protein CATSRDSFLLDSEAFF.

This clone was counted ten times or more. This chain uses TRBV5-1 with TRBJ2-5; 7 bases line up with TRBD2. The CDR3 sequence is 14 residues long. Trimming cost V 6 bases and J 0 bases; bases outside gene matches: 5. The germline V gene encodes CDR1 SGHRS and CDR2 YFSETQ. CDR3 DNA: TGCGCCAGCAAAGTGGGAGGGTACCAAGAGACCCAGTACTTC. It specifies CASKVGGYQETQYF.

Note on this clone: Compared with germline, one end of the junction differs, possibly owing to a read error. The chain recombines TRBV5-1 with TRBJ2-2; D unresolved. Germline CDR1 reads SGHRS; CDR2 reads YFSETQ. CDR3 length: 13 residues. The CDR3, as DNA: TGCGCCAGCAGCTTCAGTGAGACCGGGCAGCTTTTTTTT. Translation: CASSFSETGQLFF.

This clone has a count of ten or more. This sequence joins TRBV6-2 or TRBV6-3 and TRBJ2-3, with TRBD2 matching over 12 bases. Germline CDR1 reads MNHEY; CDR2 reads SVGEGT. CDR3 size: 15 residues. The V gene end was trimmed by 1 base and the J gene end by 7 bases; junction bases not matched to a gene: 3. This chain's CDR3 is CASSYLTSGSNTQYF. The DNA for the CDR3 is TGTGCCAGCAGTTACTTGACTAGCGGGAGCAATACGCAGTATTTT.

This clone was counted many times. A much larger clone differs from this one at a single base, so this may be a read error. This sample includes further DNA sequences coding for the same CDR3. This rearrangement joins TRBV12-3 or TRBV12-4 to TRBJ2-3; tentatively, D is TRBD1 or TRBD2 (5 bases each). CDR3 length: 14 amino acids. The V gene lost 3 bases and the J gene lost 3 bases, with 10 bases spanning the gap. In DNA form, the CDR3 reads TGTGCCAGCAGTTTCGGGACCATTACAGATACGCAGTATTTT. This sequence encodes CASSFGTITDTQYF.

This clone has ten or more counts. It may be a read error: a sequence one base away is much more abundant. The rearrangement joins TRBV6-2 or TRBV6-3 to TRBJ2-3; a weak D match, TRBD2 (5 bases). Germline V gene lookup returns CDR1 MNHEY and CDR2 SVGEGT. The CDR3 length is 16 residues. Trimming removed 2 bases from V and 6 bases from J, with 18 bases in between. Here the CDR3 DNA reads TGTGCCAGCAGTTACCCCCTGGGAGCAACCAGGGATACGCAGTATTTT. Its translation: CASSYPLGATRDTQYF.

The gene calls are TRBV27 and TRBJ2-2; D is unresolved. Deletions cut 7 bases from V and 7 bases from J, with 10 bases between. Germline loops: CDR1 MNHEY, CDR2 SMNVEV (reference sequence). This CDR3 comprises 12 residues. Here the CDR3 reads CASKQVGGELFF. The CDR3 DNA is TGTGCCAGCAAGCAGGTTGGCGGGGAGCTGTTTTTT.

The J gene is TRBJ2-5, the V gene TRBV12-3 or TRBV12-4, with 9 positions matching TRBD2. This CDR3 comprises 17 residues. The V segment lost 3 bases and the J segment 5 bases; nucleotides outside the gene matches: 13. The CDR3 is CASSFSGRWPGGETQYF. In nucleotides, the CDR3 is TGTGCCAGCAGTTTCAGCGGGAGGTGGCCAGGAGGGGAGACCCAGTACTTC.

This clone showed up many times. The rearrangement uses TRBV13 and TRBJ2-5; D may be TRBD1 (6 bases). Germline-derived CDR1 and CDR2 are PRHDT and FYEKMQ (reference sequence). There are 16 residues in the CDR3. Trimming stripped 5 bases from V and 4 bases from J, with 20 bases between. The CDR3 spells CASSPSTRGSGETQYF. The CDR3 DNA reads as TGTGCCAGCAGCCCTTCAACCAGGGGATCAGGAGAGACCCAGTACTTC.

Judged by abundance, this clone is medium-sized. The V and J genes are TRBV28 and TRBJ2-7; 8 bases map to TRBD2. Germline values: CDR1 MDHEN, CDR2 SYDVKM. CDR3 length equals 17 residues. The junction had 15 bases not matched to a gene; V was cut back by 5 bases and J by 3 bases. The CDR3 reads CASSAGLAHSPDYEQYF. In nucleotides, the CDR3 is TGTGCCAGCAGTGCTGGACTAGCCCACTCCCCGGACTACGAGCAGTACTTC.

This clone has ten or more counts. The gene calls are TRBV7-9 and TRBJ2-4, with unresolved D. Trimming shortened V by 2 bases and J by 5 bases, and 4 bases separated the two germline ends. CDR3 length: 12 amino acids. Per germline, CDR1 SEHNR and CDR2 FQNEAQ (reference sequence). CDR3 amino acids: CASSLTENIQYF. CDR3 DNA sequence: TGTGCCAGCAGCTTAACAGAAAACATTCAGTACTTC.

This clone has at least ten counts. This sequence may be a read error, since a much larger clone differs from it by one base. Other DNA sequences in this specimen translate into the identical CDR3. CDR3: CASSALDSGDTQYF. The CDR3 nucleotides read TGTGCCAGCAGTGCCCTTGACAGCGGTGATACGCAGTATTTT. The chain carries TRBV27 and TRBJ2-3, with D perhaps being TRBD1 or TRBD2 (5 bases each). Between the trimmed V and J ends, which lost 5 bases and 6 bases, there was a span of 15 bases. Germline CDR1 is MNHEY and CDR2 is SMNVEV (reference sequence). The CDR3 sequence is 14 residues long.

CDR3 coding DNA: TGTGCCAGCAGCGAGGGACAGGGAGGTGGTGGCTACACCTTC. Translation: CASSEGQGGGGYTF. The rearrangement uses TRBV6-2 or TRBV6-3 and TRBJ1-2; 9 bases fit TRBD1. CDR3 length: 14 amino acids. The V gene end was trimmed by 6 bases and the J gene end by 7 bases; junction bases not matched to a gene: 9. In germline, CDR1 is MNHEY, CDR2 SVGEGT.

This clone was recorded many times. The chain carries TRBV5-1 and TRBJ2-3; 10 bases fit TRBD2. This CDR3 has 15 amino acids. V was pared by 1 base and J by 4 bases, with 3 bases of the junction left unmatched. Germline CDR1 SGHRS, CDR2 YFSETQ. CDR3 sequence (DNA): TGCGCCAGCAGCTTGCCCAGCGGGAGGGCAGATACGCAGTATTTT. Translated, it gives CASSLPSGRADTQYF.

This clone was counted many times. V usage is TRBV3-1 and J usage is TRBJ2-2; 12 bases agree with TRBD1. The CDR3 covers 18 residues. Trimming removed 2 bases from V and 3 bases from J; junction bases left unmatched: 7. CDR1 and CDR2 from the germline V gene are LGHDT and YNNKEL (reference sequence). CDR3 residues: CASSQTRGQGADTGELFF. The CDR3 DNA reads as TGTGCCAGCAGCCAAACGCGGGGACAGGGGGCCGACACCGGGGAGCTGTTTTTT.

This clone was seen more than once but under ten times. This CDR3 is CASSEVRGPVETQYF. Written as DNA, the CDR3 is TGCGCCAGCAGTGAAGTCAGGGGGCCGGTAGAGACCCAGTACTTC. The chain recombines TRBV10-1 with TRBJ2-5, with 8 bases that match TRBD1. Trimming cost V 3 bases and J 4 bases; bases outside gene matches: 7. The CDR3 spans 15 residues. Germline CDR1 is WNHNN and CDR2 is SYGVQD (reference sequence).

This clone was seen many times. The chain recombines TRBV10-1 with TRBJ2-5; no definite D call. Germline lookup yields CDR1 WNHNN and CDR2 SYGVQD (reference sequence). V was pared by 2 bases and J by 0 bases, with 7 bases between. The CDR3 totals 14 residues. CDR3 loop: CASSEGVDQETQYF. CDR3 sequence (DNA): TGCGCCAGCAGTGAGGGGGTTGACCAAGAGACCCAGTACTTC.